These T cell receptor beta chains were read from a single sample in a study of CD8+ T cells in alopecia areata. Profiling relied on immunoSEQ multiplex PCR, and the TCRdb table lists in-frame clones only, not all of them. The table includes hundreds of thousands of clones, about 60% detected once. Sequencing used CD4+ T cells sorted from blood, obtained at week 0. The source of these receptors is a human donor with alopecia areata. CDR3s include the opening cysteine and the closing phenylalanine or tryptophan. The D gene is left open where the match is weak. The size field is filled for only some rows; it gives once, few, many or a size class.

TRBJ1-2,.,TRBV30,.,CAWSVVYGYTF
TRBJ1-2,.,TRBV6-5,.,CASSYTGNENGYTF
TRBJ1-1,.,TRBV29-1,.,CSARKPGGNTEAFF
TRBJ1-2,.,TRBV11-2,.,CASSLGYGYTF
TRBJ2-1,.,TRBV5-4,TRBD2,CASSLAPRLAGGKHNEQFF
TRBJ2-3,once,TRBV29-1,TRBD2,CSVDLAGGTDTQYF
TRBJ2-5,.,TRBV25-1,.,CASSVSLTYREAQYF
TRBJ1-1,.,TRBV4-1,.,CASSPDRGLGEAFF
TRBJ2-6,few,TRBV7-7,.,CASSSSRAPNVLTF
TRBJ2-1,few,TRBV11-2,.,CASSLDRNFNEQFF
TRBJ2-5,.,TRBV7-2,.,CASSLKWGRETQYF
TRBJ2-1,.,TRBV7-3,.,CASSLRPGGGRYNEQFF
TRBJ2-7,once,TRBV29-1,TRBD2,CSAARLAGGQGHEQYF
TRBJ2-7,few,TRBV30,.,CAWSGTGGNEQYF
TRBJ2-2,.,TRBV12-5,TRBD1,CASGLVAGQGTGELFF
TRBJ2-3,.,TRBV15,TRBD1,CATSGDRGPQYF
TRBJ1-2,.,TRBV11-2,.,CASSLRRTGLNDGYTF
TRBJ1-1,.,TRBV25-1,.,CASSSPGVAFF
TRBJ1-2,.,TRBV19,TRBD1,CASSITGTGYGYTF
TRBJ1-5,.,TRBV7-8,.,CASSLARGASNQPQHF
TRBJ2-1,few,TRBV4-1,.,CASSQDPGLRNNEQFF
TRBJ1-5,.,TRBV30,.,CAWSVVQVNQPQHF
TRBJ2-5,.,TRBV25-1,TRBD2,CASSVGLAGRQQTQYF
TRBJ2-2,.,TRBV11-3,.,CASSSWDPQEGELFF
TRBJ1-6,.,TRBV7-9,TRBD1,CATPTGDGSPLHF
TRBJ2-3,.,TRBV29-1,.,CSVERRLTDTQYF
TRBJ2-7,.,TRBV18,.,CASSPPAGSYEQYF
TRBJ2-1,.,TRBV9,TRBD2,CASRPTSGGPNEQFF
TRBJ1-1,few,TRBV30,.,CAWSTSTGRNTEAFF
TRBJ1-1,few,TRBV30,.,CACHRANTEAFF